One sample yielded the 32 T cell receptor beta chains listed below, sequenced in a study of T cells after yellow fever vaccination. TCRdb reanalysed the 5' RACE reads using MiXCR and keeps one entry per CDR3 protein. This repertoire shows 340,000 or so distinct CDR3 sequences, under 15% found once; its top ten account for roughly 3.1%. The material sequenced was CD4+ T cells sorted from PBMCs, taken 15 days after the yellow fever booster vaccination. These TCRs come from a man between 18 and 35 years old who received the YFV17D yellow fever vaccine.

In this sample, this clonotype turned up a few times. J is TRBJ2-3 and V is TRBV4-3; possible D gene TRBD2, 7 bases. V lost 3 bases and J lost 0, with 19 bases in between. CDR1 is LGHNA and CDR2 is YSLEER in the germline V gene. The CDR3 is 18 residues long. CDR3 coding DNA: TGCGCCAGCAGCCAGTCCCACAAGGGGGGGGGTAGCACAGATACGCAGTATTTT. It translates to CASSQSHKGGGSTDTQYF.

This clonotype was detected only a few times. The chain carries TRBV11-2 and TRBJ1-2, with a possible D match to TRBD1 (5 bases). The germline V gene has CDR1 SGHAT and CDR2 FQNNGV. With 3 bases removed from V and 4 bases from J, the gap between germline ends came to 21 bases. The CDR3 contains 17 residues. In DNA, the CDR3 is TGTGCCAGCAGCTTCGGGAGTGGGGGTCAGGGATCCTATGGCTACACCTTC. Protein product: CASSFGSGGQGSYGYTF. Variable domain in full (rest from reference TRBV11-2 and TRBJ1-2): EAGVAQSPRYKIIEKRQSVAFWCNPISGHATLYWYQQILGQGPKLLIQFQNNGVVDDSQLPKDRFSAERLKGVDSTLKIQPAKLEDSAVYLCASSFGSGGQGSYGYTFGSGTRLTVV.

The CDR3 nucleotides are TGTGCCAGCAGGGGACTCGGCTACAATGAGCAGTTCTTC. Protein sequence: CASRGLGYNEQFF. The V and J genes are TRBV6-5 and TRBJ2-1; a possible D gene is TRBD2 (6 bases). V was pared by 6 bases and J by 3 bases, with 9 bases between. Germline V gives CDR1 MNHEY, CDR2 SVGAGI. This CDR3 region has 13 residues.

J is TRBJ1-5 and V is TRBV6-1; TRBD1 is a possible D gene (5 bases). The germline CDR1 and CDR2 sequences are MNHNS and SASEGT. The CDR3 is 14 amino acids. Deletions cut 4 bases from V and 4 bases from J, with 11 bases between. Here the CDR3 DNA reads TGTGCCAGCAGTGGGGTGACAGAAAATCAGCCCCAGCATTTT. This encodes CASSGVTENQPQHF.

The chain joins TRBV12-3 or TRBV12-4 to TRBJ2-7; D is possibly TRBD1 (6 bases). Trimming cost V 6 bases and J 6 bases, with 15 bases left between them. The CDR3 covers 13 residues. The CDR3 DNA is TGTGCCAGCAGCCGTACAGGGCGGATCGAGCAGTACGTC. This translates into CASSRTGRIEQYV.

This sequence joins TRBV2 and TRBJ2-1, with 9 bases fitting TRBD1. The CDR3 consists of 14 residues. Germline lookup yields CDR1 SNHLY and CDR2 FYNNEI. The J segment lost 14 bases and the V segment lost 4 bases, leaving 12 bases of the junction unmatched. In DNA, the CDR3 is TGTGCCAGCAGTGCGGGACAGGGTAGAGCTTCGGAGTTCTTC. Translating gives CASSAGQGRASEFF. The variable domain in full, completed from reference TRBV2 and TRBJ2-1, reads EPEVTQTPSHQVTQMGQEVILRCVPISNHLYFYWYRQILGQKVEFLVSFYNNEISEKSEIFDDQFSVERPDGSNFTLKIRSTKLEDSAMYFCASSAGQGRASEFFGPGTRLTVL.

This clonotype was seen more than once but under ten times. The V gene is TRBV4-3, the J gene TRBJ2-3; D gene uncertain. Trimming shortened V by 0 bases and J by 4 bases, and 11 bases separated the two germline ends. There are 15 residues in the CDR3. The germline CDR1 and CDR2 sequences are LGHNA and YSLEER. This CDR3 reads CASSQEPTQSDTQYF. CDR3 bases: TGCGCCAGCAGCCAAGAACCCACGCAGTCAGATACGCAGTATTTT.

V is TRBV28 and J is TRBJ1-2, with D perhaps TRBD1 (6 bases). Trimming cost V 7 bases and J 6 bases, with 18 bases left between them. The length of the CDR3 is 14 residues. Germline values: CDR1 MDHEN, CDR2 SYDVKM. Here the CDR3 DNA reads TGTGCCAGCACCTCGGGGGACAAGGTCGATGGCTACACCTTC. Translating gives CASTSGDKVDGYTF.

A few counts support this clonotype. The chain recombines TRBV7-2 with TRBJ2-7, with 9 bases lining up with TRBD2. CDR1 is SGHTA and CDR2 is FQGNSA in the germline V gene. The CDR3 runs 14 residues. Losses at the gene ends were 4 bases for V and 5 bases for J; bases not matched to a gene: 6. The CDR3 sequence is CASSSGTSIHEQYF. DNA of the CDR3: TGTGCCAGCAGCTCCGGGACTAGCATCCACGAGCAGTACTTC.

This chain uses TRBV5-4 with TRBJ2-7; 9 bases fit TRBD1. The CDR3 is 15 amino acids. CDR1 and CDR2 from the germline V gene are SGHNT and YYREEE (reference sequence). With 4 bases clipped from V and 7 bases from J, the junction kept 12 bases outside the gene matches. The CDR3 sequence is CASSRPDRGPGEQYF. The CDR3 DNA reads TGTGCCAGCAGCCGACCGGACAGGGGACCGGGAGAGCAGTACTTC.

This clonotype was recorded many times. The chain combines TRBV7-2 with TRBJ2-6; D is possibly TRBD1 (5 bases). Per germline, CDR1 SGHTA and CDR2 FQGNSA. The CDR3 sequence is 15 residues long. Trimming stripped 6 bases from V and 4 bases from J, with 13 bases between. CDR3 sequence reads: CASSLRGAGANVLTF. CDR3 DNA: TGTGCCAGCAGTTTAAGGGGCGCCGGGGCCAACGTCCTGACTTTC.

This rearrangement joins TRBV28 to TRBJ2-6; D is ambiguous. Per germline, CDR1 MDHEN and CDR2 SYDVKM. Trimming cost V 5 bases and J 0 bases, with 11 bases left between them. The CDR3 sequence is 16 residues long. The CDR3 DNA reads TGTGCCAGCAGTAGCACCCTGAGCTCTGGGGCCAACGTCCTGACTTTC. This gives the protein CASSSTLSSGANVLTF. Looking up the rest from reference TRBV28 and TRBJ2-6 gives the full variable domain: DVKVTQSSRYLVKRTGEKVFLECVQDMDHENMFWYRQDPGLGLRLIYFSYDVKMKEKGDIPEGYSVSREKKERFSLILESASTNQTSMYLCASSSTLSSGANVLTFGAGSRLTVL.

The chain links TRBV11-2 to TRBJ2-5; 9 bases line up with TRBD2. The CDR3 extends over 16 amino acids. Germline V gene data show CDR1 as SGHAT and CDR2 as FQNNGV. V lost 2 bases and J lost 1; bases outside the gene matches: 5. The CDR3 DNA reads TGTGCCAGCAGCTTAAGGGCGGGGGGGCCCCAAGAGACCCAGTACTTC. This encodes CASSLRAGGPQETQYF.

This clonotype was observed many times. This sequence joins TRBV11-2 and TRBJ1-3, with a possible D match to TRBD1 (5 bases). The V end was cut by 4 bases, the J end by 4 bases, with 14 bases between. The CDR3 has 15 amino acids. The germline V gene encodes CDR1 SGHAT and CDR2 FQNNGV. In DNA, the CDR3 is TGTGCCAGCAGCTCGATTCGGGGACTAGGAAACACCATATATTTT. This codes for CASSSIRGLGNTIYF. The complete variable domain, with remaining parts taken from reference TRBV11-2 and TRBJ1-3, reads EAGVAQSPRYKIIEKRQSVAFWCNPISGHATLYWYQQILGQGPKLLIQFQNNGVVDDSQLPKDRFSAERLKGVDSTLKIQPAKLEDSAVYLCASSSIRGLGNTIYFGEGSWLTVV.

The gene calls are TRBV7-9 and TRBJ1-2, with TRBD1 matching 7 bases. V was clipped by 5 bases and J by 5 bases; unmatched bases: 8. Germline V gene data show CDR1 as SEHNR and CDR2 as FQNEAQ (reference sequence). The CDR3 spans 14 residues. The CDR3 DNA reads TGTGCCAGCAGCCCTTTCGACAGGGTATATGGCTACACCTTC. Amino acids: CASSPFDRVYGYTF.

The genes are TRBV28 and TRBJ1-2; weak D call: TRBD1 (6 bases). CDR3 size: 13 residues. Germline V gives CDR1 MDHEN, CDR2 SYDVKM. Trimming pared 1 base from V and 5 bases from J, leaving 8 bases between. This CDR3 reads CASSLSGQYGYTF. As DNA, the CDR3 is TGTGCCAGCAGTTTATCCGGACAGTATGGCTACACCTTC.

This chain joins TRBV6-5 and TRBJ1-6; D gene unclear. The germline CDR1 and CDR2 sequences are MNHEY and SVGAGI. The V end was cut by 3 bases, the J end by 9 bases, with 12 bases between. CDR3 length: 14 amino acids. The DNA of the CDR3 is TGTGCCAGCAGTTATCGTCCCGAAGGTTCACCCCTCCACTTT. Its translation is CASSYRPEGSPLHF.

The table lists this clonotype with a few counts. This sequence joins TRBV20-1 and TRBJ1-4; D unresolved. The germline CDR1 and CDR2 sequences are DFQATT and SNEGSKA (reference sequence). V lost 6 bases, J lost 7 bases, and 18 bases lay in between. The CDR3 totals 14 residues. DNA of the CDR3: TGCAGTGCCGCCGAGGGCTCGGCGGCTGAAAAACTGTTTTTT. This codes for CSAAEGSAAEKLFF.

This clonotype has more than one count but fewer than ten. This sequence joins TRBV7-3 and TRBJ2-3; D call uncertain. Germline values: CDR1 SGHTA, CDR2 FQGTGA. CDR3 size: 14 residues. V dropped 3 bases and J dropped 1 base, with 8 bases sitting between them. The DNA of the CDR3 is TGTGCCAGCAGCTTTAATGGGGGCACAGATACGCAGTATTTT. Its protein is CASSFNGGTDTQYF.

Here the CDR3 DNA reads TGCGCCAGCAGCTTTCCAGGCTCTAACTATGGCTACACCTTC. It codes for CASSFPGSNYGYTF. The V gene is TRBV5-1, the J gene TRBJ1-2; no clear D. The CDR3 extends over 14 amino acids. V lost 2 bases to trimming and J lost 0 bases, with 8 bases between them. In germline, CDR1 is SGHRS, CDR2 YFSETQ.

V and J are TRBV6-2 or TRBV6-3 and TRBJ2-7, with 10 bases fitting TRBD2. Germline CDR1 and CDR2: MNHEY and SVGEGT. The CDR3 spans 16 residues. J gave up 0 bases and V 4 bases, and 6 bases lay outside the gene matches. CDR3: CASSLRTSGSSYEQYF. The DNA for the CDR3 is TGTGCCAGCAGTTTACGGACTAGCGGCAGCTCCTACGAGCAGTACTTC.

This clonotype was counted at least ten times. This chain joins TRBV5-1 and TRBJ2-3; D is perhaps TRBD2 (5 bases). The V gene lost 3 bases and the J gene lost 7 bases, with 15 bases spanning the gap. Germline CDR1 and CDR2: SGHRS and YFSETQ. This CDR3 is built from 14 residues. CDR3 amino acids: CASSYGPGWNTQYF. CDR3 in DNA: TGCGCCAGCAGCTACGGTCCGGGGTGGAATACGCAGTATTTT.

This chain joins TRBV20-1 and TRBJ2-3; 9 nucleotides align to TRBD2. There are 15 residues in the CDR3. The trim removed 6 bases at V and 2 bases at J, leaving 9 bases unmatched. Germline loops: CDR1 DFQATT, CDR2 SNEGSKA (reference sequence). The CDR3 region is CSASQTSGLTDTQYF. CDR3 bases: TGCAGTGCCAGTCAGACTAGCGGCCTCACAGATACGCAGTATTTT.

In its sample, this clonotype was seen a few times. J is TRBJ2-2 and V is TRBV7-9; D remains ambiguous. The germline V and J ends were trimmed by 7 bases and 5 bases, with 8 bases remaining between them. The CDR3 runs 12 residues. CDR1 and CDR2 (germline): SEHNR, FQNEAQ (reference sequence). The CDR3 coding sequence is TGTGCCAGCACAGTTTATACCGGGGAGCTGTTTTTT. Amino acid sequence: CASTVYTGELFF. The whole variable domain, remainder taken from reference TRBV7-9 and TRBJ2-2, is DTGVSQNPRHKITKRGQNVTFRCDPISEHNRLYWYRQTLGQGPEFLTYFQNEAQLEKSRLLSDRFSAERPKGSFSTLEIQRTEQGDSAMYLCASTVYTGELFFGEGSRLTVL.

This clonotype occurred a few times. This CDR3 reads CASFGGAGETQYF. The CDR3 DNA follows: TGTGCCAGCTTCGGGGGGGCGGGAGAGACCCAGTACTTC. The chain combines TRBV28 with TRBJ2-5, with 8 bases fitting TRBD2. The germline gives CDR1 MDHEN, CDR2 SYDVKM. J gave up 4 bases and V 8 bases, and 6 bases lay outside the gene matches. The CDR3 is made up of 13 amino acids.

The chain is built from TRBV4-2 and TRBJ2-1, with 9 bases fitting TRBD1. The CDR3 consists of 20 residues. Germline V lookup: CDR1 LGHNA, CDR2 YNFKEQ. V trimming: 4 bases; J trimming: 0 bases; junction bases outside the gene matches: 16. The CDR3 sequence is CASSRRGTGTLLSSYNEQFF. CDR3 coding DNA: TGTGCCAGCAGCCGCCGAGGGACAGGGACACTACTCAGCTCCTACAATGAGCAGTTCTTC.

There are a few counts of this clonotype. The CDR3 is CASSGTRDGYTF. The CDR3 nucleotides read TGTGCCAGCAGTGGCACTAGGGATGGCTACACCTTC. The rearrangement joins TRBV3-1 to TRBJ1-2; no firm D call. Germline CDR1 and CDR2: LGHDT and YNNKEL (reference sequence). The V end was cut by 6 bases, the J end by 6 bases, with 11 bases between. The CDR3 sequence is 12 residues long.

This clonotype was observed a few times. The chain employs TRBV5-1 and TRBJ2-1; D call uncertain. This CDR3 comprises 15 residues. The germline V gene encodes CDR1 SGHRS and CDR2 YFSETQ. V was pared by 7 bases and J by 4 bases, with 18 bases between. The CDR3 DNA reads TGCGCCAGCGGCTCGTTGGGATTTGAATACAATGAGCAGTTCTTC. Protein sequence: CASGSLGFEYNEQFF.

V usage is TRBV5-1 and J usage is TRBJ2-3; the D is unclear. V gave up 5 bases and J gave up 3 bases, with 10 bases separating them. The CDR3 extends over 13 amino acids. CDR1 SGHRS and CDR2 YFSETQ come from the germline V gene. The chain's CDR3 is CASSVTETDTQYF. CDR3 nucleotide sequence: TGCGCCAGCAGTGTGACTGAAACAGATACGCAGTATTTT.

The chain uses TRBV4-2 and TRBJ1-1, with 10 bases lining up with TRBD1. V trimming: 1 base; J trimming: 6 bases; junction bases outside the gene matches: 5. The CDR3 has 15 amino acids. Germline assignment: CDR1 LGHNA and CDR2 YNFKEQ. CDR3 protein: CASSQGTGGRAEAFF. The DNA of the CDR3 is TGTGCCAGCAGCCAAGGGACAGGGGGGAGAGCTGAAGCTTTCTTT.

This clonotype was seen only a few times. This sequence joins TRBV19 and TRBJ2-6, with unresolved D. The germline V gene encodes CDR1 LNHDA and CDR2 SQIVND (reference sequence). The CDR3 loop spans 13 amino acids. Deletions cut 7 bases from V and 4 bases from J, with 8 bases between. The CDR3 region is CASTWSGANVLTF. In DNA, the CDR3 is TGTGCCAGTACTTGGAGCGGGGCCAACGTCCTGACTTTC.

This clonotype showed up just a few times. The chain is built from TRBV6-2 or TRBV6-3 and TRBJ2-1; D remains unclear. Trimming pared 6 bases from V and 8 bases from J, leaving 14 bases between. This CDR3 is built from 13 residues. Germline V CDR1 and CDR2: MNHEY, SVGEGT. For the CDR3, the DNA is TGTGCCAGCAGACCTAGTACCGGCGATGAGCAGTTCTTC. It yields the protein CASRPSTGDEQFF.